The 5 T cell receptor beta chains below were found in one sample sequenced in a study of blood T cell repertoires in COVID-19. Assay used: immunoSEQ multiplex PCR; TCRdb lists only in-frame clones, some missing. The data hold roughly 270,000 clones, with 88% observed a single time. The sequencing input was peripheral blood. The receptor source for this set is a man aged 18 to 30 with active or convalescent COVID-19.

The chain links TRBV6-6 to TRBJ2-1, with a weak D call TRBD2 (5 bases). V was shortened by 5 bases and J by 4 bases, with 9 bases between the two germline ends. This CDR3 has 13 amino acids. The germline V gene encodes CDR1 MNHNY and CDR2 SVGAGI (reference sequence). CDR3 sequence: CASSPRGYNEQFF. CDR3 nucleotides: TGTGCCAGCAGTCCACGGGGTTACAATGAGCAGTTCTTC.

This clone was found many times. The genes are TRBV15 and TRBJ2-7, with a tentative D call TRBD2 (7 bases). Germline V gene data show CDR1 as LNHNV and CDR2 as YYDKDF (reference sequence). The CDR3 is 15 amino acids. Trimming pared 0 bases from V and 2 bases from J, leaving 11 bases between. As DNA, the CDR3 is TGTGCCACCAGCAGAGATTTGGGGGGGCCCTACGAGCAGTACTTC. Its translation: CATSRDLGGPYEQYF.

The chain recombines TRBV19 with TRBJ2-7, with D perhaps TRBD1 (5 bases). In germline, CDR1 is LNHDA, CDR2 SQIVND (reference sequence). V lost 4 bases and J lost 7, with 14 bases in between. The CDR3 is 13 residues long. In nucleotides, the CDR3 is TGTGCCAGTAGTAAGGCAGGGCTTTTGGAGCAGTACTTC. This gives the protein CASSKAGLLEQYF.

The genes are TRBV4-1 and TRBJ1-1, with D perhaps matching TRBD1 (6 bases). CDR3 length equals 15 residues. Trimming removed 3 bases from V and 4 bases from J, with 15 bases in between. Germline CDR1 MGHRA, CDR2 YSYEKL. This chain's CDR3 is CASSQEFRGGTEAFF. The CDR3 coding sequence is TGCGCCAGCAGCCAGGAATTTAGGGGGGGCACTGAAGCTTTCTTT.

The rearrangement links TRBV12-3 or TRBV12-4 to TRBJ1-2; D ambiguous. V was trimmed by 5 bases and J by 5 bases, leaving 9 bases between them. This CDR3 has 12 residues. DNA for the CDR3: TGTGCCAGCAGTCCCGGGGTATATGGCTACACCTTC. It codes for CASSPGVYGYTF.